Listed below are T cell receptor beta chains from one sample, sequenced in a study of molecular identifiers for immune sequencing clone quantification. TCRdb used MiXCR to reprocess the PCR reads, holding one entry per CDR3 protein. The data contain about 40,000 distinct CDR3 sequences, less than 20% of them singletons. The sample was naive CD8+ T cells from blood, with Jurkat cell RNA spiked in. These receptors came from a human donor in good health. Some libraries in this study had Jurkat cell RNA spiked in. Both conserved end residues are part of each CDR3. The D gene is left open where the match is weak. The size of a clone is reported for some rows only, either as once, few or many, or as a class for expanded clones.

cdr3_aa	cdr3_nt	clone_size	v_call	j_call	d_call
CASSVDNSPLHF	TGTGCCAGCAGCGTAGATAATTCACCCCTCCACTTT	few	TRBV9	TRBJ1-6	-
CASSSRGAGRGNEQFF	TGTGCCAGCAGCTCCCGTGGGGCAGGGAGGGGCAATGAGCAGTTCTTC	few	TRBV13	TRBJ2-1	TRBD2
CASSFVRREGSYEQYF	TGCGCCAGCAGCTTTGTTCGTCGAGAGGGTTCCTACGAGCAGTACTTC	many	TRBV5-1	TRBJ2-7	-
CASSQWAGETQYF	TGTGCCAGCAGCCAGTGGGCAGGGGAGACCCAGTACTTC	-	TRBV14	TRBJ2-5	-
CASSLNSAYEQYF	TGTGCCAGCAGCTTAAACAGTGCCTACGAGCAGTACTTC	-	TRBV7-6	TRBJ2-7	-
CASSPPPGYNEQFF	TGTGCCAGCAGCCCCCCCCCAGGGTACAATGAGCAGTTCTTC	few	TRBV14	TRBJ2-1	-
CATSSQLIYEQYF	TGTGCCACCTCGAGCCAGCTAATCTACGAGCAGTACTTC	-	TRBV7-8	TRBJ2-7	-
CASSGGVSGANVLTF	TGTGCCAGCAGCGGAGGGGTGTCTGGGGCCAACGTCCTGACTTTC	many	TRBV7-9	TRBJ2-6	-
CASSLGGGPNIQYF	TGTGCCAGCAGCTTAGGGGGAGGGCCAAACATTCAGTACTTC	-	TRBV11-2	TRBJ2-4	TRBD2
CASQDRTEETGELFF	TGTGCCAGCCAGGACCGTACAGAGGAGACCGGGGAGCTGTTTTTT	many	TRBV6-2/TRBV6-3	TRBJ2-2	-
CASSAEPSADTQYF	TGTGCCAGCAGCGCCGAACCCAGCGCAGATACGCAGTATTTT	many	TRBV9	TRBJ2-3	-
CASSPMGTSGSDTQYF	TGTGCCAGCAGTCCAATGGGGACTAGCGGATCAGATACGCAGTATTTT	many	TRBV27	TRBJ2-3	TRBD2
CASRETGQLYGYTF	TGCGCCAGCAGAGAAACGGGACAGCTCTATGGCTACACCTTC	many	TRBV5-1	TRBJ1-2	TRBD1
CASSMTPGGRNEQYF	TGCGCCAGCAGCATGACTCCGGGGGGCAGGAACGAGCAGTACTTC	few	TRBV5-1	TRBJ2-7	-
CASSRARDEQYF	TGCGCCAGCAGCAGGGCCCGTGACGAGCAGTACTTC	-	TRBV5-1	TRBJ2-7	-
CASRPQGAGETQYF	TGCGCCAGCAGACCACAGGGGGCAGGAGAGACCCAGTACTTC	many	TRBV4-1	TRBJ2-5	TRBD1
CEVRTIYF	TGCGAGGTCCGCACCATATATTTT	many	TRBV29-1	TRBJ1-3	-
CASSPGFSNEQFF	TGTGCCAGCAGCCCGGGTTTCTCCAATGAGCAGTTCTTC	many	TRBV6-5	TRBJ2-1	-
CASSLNGGPYNEQFF	TGTGCCAGCAGTTTAAATGGCGGTCCCTACAATGAGCAGTTCTTC	few	TRBV27	TRBJ2-1	-
CASQGWERGNEQFF	TGTGCCAGCCAGGGGTGGGAAAGGGGCAATGAGCAGTTCTTC	once	TRBV19	TRBJ2-1	-
CASSLSPGLPYNEQFF	TGCGCCAGCAGCTTGTCCCCGGGACTACCTTACAATGAGCAGTTCTTC	many	TRBV5-1	TRBJ2-1	TRBD2
CASSIGSSGSNEQFF	TGTGCCAGTAGTATTGGGTCTAGCGGATCTAATGAGCAGTTCTTC	-	TRBV19	TRBJ2-1	TRBD2
CASRTGTGAGTGELFF	TGTGCCAGCAGAACCGGGACAGGGGCTGGCACCGGGGAGCTGTTTTTT	many	TRBV13	TRBJ2-2	TRBD1
CASGSGYEQYF	TGTGCCAGCGGGAGCGGCTACGAGCAGTACTTC	many	TRBV6-2/TRBV6-3	TRBJ2-7	-
CASSSPGQGEKLFF	TGTGCCAGCAGCTCTCCGGGACAGGGCGAAAAACTGTTTTTT	-	TRBV7-8	TRBJ1-4	TRBD1
CATMGRGSYEQYF	TGTGCCACTATGGGCAGGGGCTCCTACGAGCAGTACTTC	few	TRBV19	TRBJ2-7	-
CASRYSRADLPRETQYF	TGTGCCAGCAGATACAGCCGGGCAGATCTCCCAAGGGAGACCCAGTACTTC	many	TRBV28	TRBJ2-5	-
CSARTRRNVLGTEAFF	TGCAGTGCTAGAACCAGGAGGAATGTTCTTGGCACTGAAGCTTTCTTT	many	TRBV20-1	TRBJ1-1	-
CASSRGPPYEQYF	TGTGCCAGCAGCCGGGGGCCCCCCTACGAGCAGTACTTC	many	TRBV5-6	TRBJ2-7	-
CASSPATGEYETQYF	TGTGCCAGCAGCCCCGCGACAGGGGAATACGAGACCCAGTACTTC	many	TRBV7-2	TRBJ2-5	TRBD1
CASGLAGGPQETQYF	TGTGCATCGGGACTAGCGGGAGGGCCCCAGGAGACCCAGTACTTC	many	TRBV28	TRBJ2-5	TRBD2
CASSLGSGGSYEQYF	TGTGCCAGCAGTTTGGGTAGCGGGGGCTCCTACGAGCAGTACTTC	many	TRBV12-3/TRBV12-4	TRBJ2-7	TRBD2
CATTQSTGISLNEQFF	TGTGCCACCACCCAGTCCACTGGGATTTCCCTAAATGAGCAGTTCTTC	many	TRBV15	TRBJ2-1	-
CASSLGYRETQYF	TGTGCCAGCAGTCTGGGGTACCGAGAGACCCAGTACTTC	-	TRBV28	TRBJ2-5	-
CASSQAQLDGETQYF	TGTGCCAGCAGCCAAGCCCAACTAGATGGAGAGACCCAGTACTTC	many	TRBV3-1	TRBJ2-5	-
CASSLKLAGIYEQYF	TGTGCCAGCAGCTTAAAACTAGCGGGAATCTACGAGCAGTACTTC	-	TRBV7-9	TRBJ2-7	TRBD2
CASSVSGASTDTQYF	TGCGCCAGCAGCGTCTCCGGGGCTTCAACAGATACGCAGTATTTT	many	TRBV4-3	TRBJ2-3	-
CASSYLRTGLSSYNEQFF	TGTGCCAGCAGTTACCTTCGGACAGGGCTGAGCTCCTACAATGAGCAGTTCTTC	many	TRBV6-2/TRBV6-3	TRBJ2-1	TRBD1
CASSGSSSGRAYEQYF	TGTGCCAGCAGCGGAAGTTCTAGCGGGAGGGCCTACGAGCAGTACTTC	many	TRBV13	TRBJ2-7	TRBD2
CASSAGGPTYEQYF	TGCGCCAGCAGTGCGGGAGGGCCAACCTACGAGCAGTACTTC	-	TRBV5-1	TRBJ2-7	TRBD2
CASSPTHHEDRGLYVAFF	TGCGCCAGCAGCCCGACCCACCACGAAGACAGGGGGCTATACGTCGCTTTCTTT	few	TRBV5-1	TRBJ1-1	TRBD1
CASSFTGGPADTQYF	TGTGCCAGCAGCTTTACGGGAGGGCCCGCAGATACGCAGTATTTT	many	TRBV7-2	TRBJ2-3	TRBD2
CASSVGGRTEAFF	TGTGCCAGCAGCGTAGGGGGCCGGACTGAAGCTTTCTTT	many	TRBV9	TRBJ1-1	-
CASTRTSEVGELFF	TGTGCCAGCACCCGGACTAGCGAGGTCGGGGAGCTGTTTTTT	many	TRBV7-9	TRBJ2-2	TRBD2
CVSSLARLVGDTQYF	TGTGTCAGCAGCTTAGCTCGACTAGTGGGGGATACGCAGTATTTT	-	TRBV7-9	TRBJ2-3	-
CASSLGGDIQYF	TGTGCCAGCAGTTTAGGGGGAGACATTCAGTACTTC	many	TRBV27	TRBJ2-4	-
CASSYPGSQETQYF	TGTGCCAGCAGTTACCCAGGCAGCCAAGAGACCCAGTACTTC	few	TRBV6-5	TRBJ2-5	-
CASSFRSEQYF	TGTGCCAGCAGCTTCAGGTCCGAGCAGTACTTC	-	TRBV13	TRBJ2-7	-
CASSTTPYEQYF	TGTGCCAGCAGCACGACACCCTACGAGCAGTACTTC	many	TRBV5-6	TRBJ2-7	-